Listed here is a single T cell receptor beta chain. The sample is drawn from a study of blood T cell repertoires in COVID-19. Study at large: COVID-19 samples from acute and convalescent phases originated in the United States, Italy and Spain. PBMCs, B-cell-depleted T cells, or T cells were the source of the cDNA or gDNA that made up the material.

Germline CDR1 MNHEY, CDR2 SMNVEV (reference sequence). Trimming pared 3 bases from V and 5 bases from J, leaving 6 bases between. This CDR3 is 12 amino acids long. Per the study methods: How many nucleated cells were present was estimated from reference gene primer amplification. Here immunoSEQ multiplex PCR was the method, and the copy in TCRdb shows in-frame clones only, minus some. D and trimming were read from the DNA, whereas the V and J calls and clone size are those reported in that table. Of about 100,000 clones in the sample, 85% to 90% were seen once. The sequence was collected from a human donor in a cohort sampled during active COVID-19. The source material was peripheral blood. This chain links TRBV27 with TRBJ2-3, with D uncertain. The CDR3 nucleotides are TGTGCCAGCAGTTTCGGTGGAGATACGCAGTATTTT. This codes for CASSFGGDTQYF.